This TCR beta chain was observed in a study of shared clonotypes between healthy human individuals. Sequencing used immunoSEQ multiplex PCR; TCRdb keeps in-frame clones, though not all of them. The profile shows under 1,100,000 clones, about three quarters of them singletons. Overall study results and limits: Sampling covered nothing but blood. Tissue TCR repertoires likely differ from those found in blood.

The sample holds many counts of this clone. Its antigen is still unknown. Germline V CDR1 and CDR2: SEHNR, FQNEAQ (reference sequence). Between the trimmed V and J ends, which lost 5 bases and 0 bases, there was a span of 2 bases. CDR3 length equals 12 residues. The origin of this receptor is a man aged 18 to 30 in good health. What was sequenced was memory CD4+ T cells sorted from blood. Subset described: CD45RA-negative fraction. The chain couples TRBV7-9 to TRBJ1-5; no clear D gene. Here the CDR3 reads CASSPSNQPQHF. CDR3 nucleotide sequence: TGTGCCAGCAGCCCTAGCAATCAGCCCCAGCATTTT.